What follows describes a single T cell receptor beta chain. Its matching antigen is unknown. The length of the CDR3 is 13 residues. V lost 10 bases and J lost 9, with 16 bases in between. The V gene's germline CDR1 is MNHNY and CDR2 SVGAGI (reference sequence). These data belong to a study of T cell responses to AZD1222 COVID-19 vaccine. Findings and caveats of the study: Spike-specific TCR breadth and depth rose after two AZD1222 doses. Dominant at 160-218 and 743-854, vaccine-associated CD4 TCRs also spanned spike. The reported proportion of spike-specific TCRs targeting unmutated variant regions was nearly half. Among the donors, most were white British and more were female, and clonal diversity was possibly underestimated.

Clones were read by immunoSEQ multiplex PCR, and TCRdb kept only the in-frame ones, dropping some. Among 95,000 to 120,000 clones listed, about nine tenths were seen once. This specimen was peripheral blood, taken on day 0 of MenACWY control vaccination. The sequence was obtained from an adult in good health. This chain uses TRBV6-6 with TRBJ1-6; possible D gene TRBD1, 6 bases. The DNA of the CDR3 is TGTGCCATCTTCTCAGGGGTCGGTTCACCCCTCCACTTT. It codes for CAIFSGVGSPLHF.